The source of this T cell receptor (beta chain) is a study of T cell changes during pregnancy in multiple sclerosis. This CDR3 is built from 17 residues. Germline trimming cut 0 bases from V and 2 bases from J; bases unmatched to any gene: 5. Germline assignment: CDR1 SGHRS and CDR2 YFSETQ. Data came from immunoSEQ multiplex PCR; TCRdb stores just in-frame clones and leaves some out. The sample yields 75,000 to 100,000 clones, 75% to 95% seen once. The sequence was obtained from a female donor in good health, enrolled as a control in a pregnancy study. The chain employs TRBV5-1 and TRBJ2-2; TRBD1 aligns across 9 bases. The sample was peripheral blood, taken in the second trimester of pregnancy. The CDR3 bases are TGCGCCAGCAGCTTGGGCCATACAGGGGGCAACACCGGGGAGCTGTTTTTT. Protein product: CASSLGHTGGNTGELFF.